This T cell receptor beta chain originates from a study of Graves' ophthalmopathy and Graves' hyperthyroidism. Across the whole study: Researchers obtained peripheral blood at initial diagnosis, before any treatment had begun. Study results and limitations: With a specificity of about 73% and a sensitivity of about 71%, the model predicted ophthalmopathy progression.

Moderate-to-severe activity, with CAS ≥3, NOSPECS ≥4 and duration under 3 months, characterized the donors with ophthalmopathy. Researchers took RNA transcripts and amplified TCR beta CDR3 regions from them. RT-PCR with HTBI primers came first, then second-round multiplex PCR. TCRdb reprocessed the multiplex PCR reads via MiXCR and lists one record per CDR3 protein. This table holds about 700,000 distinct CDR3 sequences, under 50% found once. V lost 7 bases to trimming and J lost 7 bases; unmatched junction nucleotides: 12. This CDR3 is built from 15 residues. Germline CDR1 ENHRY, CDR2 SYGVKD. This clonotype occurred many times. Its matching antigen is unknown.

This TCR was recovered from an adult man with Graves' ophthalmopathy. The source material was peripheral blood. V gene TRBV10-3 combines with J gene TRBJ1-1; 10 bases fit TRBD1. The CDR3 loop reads CAIIPDRGVLGEAFF. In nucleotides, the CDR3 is TGTGCCATCATCCCGGACAGGGGGGTTCTCGGTGAAGCTTTCTTT.